This T cell receptor beta chain was sequenced for a study of shared clonotypes between healthy human individuals. CD45RO-negative, CCR7-selected cells formed the naive CD8 fraction, which excluded terminally differentiated effector memory CD45RA+ cells. Once extracted for a subset, genomic DNA was divided evenly among several immunoSEQ plates. Clones were read by immunoSEQ multiplex PCR, and TCRdb kept only the in-frame ones, dropping some. The repertoire holds about 2 million clones, 85% to 95% seen once, with about 1.1% in the top ten. Trimming pared 4 bases from V and 3 bases from J, leaving 15 bases between. This CDR3 spans 15 amino acids. Germline loops: CDR1 MGHRA, CDR2 YSYEKL.

The V call is TRBV4-1, the J call TRBJ1-2, with no clear D. Sequencing was performed on naive CD8+ T cells sorted from blood. This sequence was found in a man between 18 and 35 years old in good health. The CDR3 DNA sequence: TGCGCCAGCAGCCTTGACCGCTCGGACCACTATGGCTACACCTTC. As protein: CASSLDRSDHYGYTF.